This TCR beta chain was sequenced during a study of vaccination effects on CD4 cells after COVID-19 (dated by TCRdb to between 2021 and 2022). About the study as a whole: Two doses of either the BNT162b2 or the mRNA-1273 mRNA SARS-CoV-2 vaccine were administered to participants. The study compared SARS-CoV-2 spike-specific CD4+ TCR repertoires before and after mRNA vaccination in COVID-19 convalescent patients and infection-naive vaccine recipients. A total of 10 COVID-19 convalescent patients and a handful of SARS-CoV-2-naive healthy vaccine recipients were included in the full study. Cultures from other donors in the study were sequenced with the Oncomine TCR Beta short-read assay on an Illumina iSeq 100.

As regards this clone: No antigen is known for it. No per-base quality is available; no much larger clone lies one base away.

Broader findings and caveats from the paper: Marked clonal contraction was observed in both infection-induced and vaccine-induced clones at late post-vaccination timepoints, consistent with waning T cell responses. Only a small number of convalescent patients were included, and no early post-infection timepoints were available, which limited the study. Among healthy vaccine recipients, nearly all vaccine-induced clones were SARS-CoV-2 mono-reactive, and only 1 of 255 was cross-reactive with common cold coronaviruses.

Trimming at the junction amounts to 4 bases on V and 1 base on J, and the germline ends lie 11 bases apart. CDR3 length: 14 amino acids, cysteine to phenylalanine. The kept DNA is CDR3 alone, 42 bases in frame from the first base. Taken from the germline V gene (reference sequence), the CDR1 and CDR2 loops are LGHDT and YNNKEL. The ViraFEST assay stimulated PBMC with viral peptide pools and then used TCR sequencing to identify antigen-specific CD4+ T cell clonotypes by expansion. After 10 to 11 days of culture, CD4+ T cells were isolated with the EasySep CD4+ T cell isolation kit. Healthy vaccine recipients had no prior SARS-CoV-2 infection, confirmed by negative nucleocapsid antibodies before and after vaccination. Each well held fewer than 2.5 million PBMC cultured in IMDM containing approximately 5% human AB serum, approximately 10 IU/ml IL-2 and gentamicin, along with roughly 10 ug/ml peptides. Half of the culture medium was replaced with fresh IL-2-containing medium on days 3 and 7. Unless noted otherwise, every peptide stimulation condition was grown in triplicate wells. Using Ficoll-Paque Plus gradient centrifugation, PBMC were separated from whole blood and then either used fresh or cryopreserved at -140C. Overlapping peptide pools spanned the spike proteins of SARS-CoV-2 and the common cold coronaviruses HCoV-NL63, HCoV-OC43 and HCoV-229E. The QIAamp micro DNA kit was used to extract genomic DNA from the cultured CD4+ T cells.

The receptor library was made with the immunoSEQ multiplex PCR assay. DNA from the CD4+ T cells that had been cultured and isolated underwent TCR beta CDR3 sequencing. The authors' pipeline ran thus. The analysis removed non-productive TCR sequences, trimmed reads to the CDR3 region, and retained only CDR3s that were 7 or more amino acids long. The MANAFEST web app was used to identify antigen-specific clonotypes by comparing expansion in peptide wells with expansion in reference cultures. To be called positive, a clone needed expansion at FDR<0.05 compared with the reference and with all other wells, an odds ratio greater than 5, and a frequency greater than 0.1% in two replicate wells. Clonotypes significantly expanded in SARS-CoV-2 spike wells and in at least one common cold coronavirus spike condition were defined as cross-reactive. Using the stringdist R package, CDR3 similarity was measured by Levenshtein distance, and unrooted trees were constructed with ape in R 3.6.1. TCRdb obtained this table from immuneACCESS and retained in-frame rearrangements with V and J assigned. These tables miss some clones; where compared with another copy, unresolved V genes account for less than half of the shortfall, and the remainder is unexplained. That table furnishes V, J and clone size, whereas the DNA furnished D and trimming. In this sample the table shows about 22,000 clones, under 85% of which occur a single time. The ten biggest clones cover 26% of the sample.

The TCR originated in a human donor who received a COVID-19 vaccine. Sequencing was performed on CD4+ T cells from PBMCs cultured with HCoV-NL63 spike peptides, taken before COVID-19 vaccination. This specimen's cell subset or site label, per the study, means: HCoV-NL63 spike overlapping peptide pool stimulation. The chain was built from TRBV3-1 (or the pseudogene TRBV3-2) and TRBJ2-7, with the D call perhaps TRBD1 or TRBD2, as 5 bases match in each case. At the DNA level, the sequence is TGTGCCAGCAGCCCCCGGGACGGATCCTACGAGCAGTACTTC. It specifies CASSPRDGSYEQYF.